One and the same sample provided the 22 T cell receptor beta chains below, sequenced in a study of T cell responses to AZD1222 COVID-19 vaccine (dated by TCRdb to about 2021). The protocol used for the library was the immunoSEQ multiplex PCR assay. Not all clones reach the TCRdb copy of this immuneACCESS table, which keeps in-frame sequences only. Checked studies attribute under half of the gap to unresolved V genes and leave the rest unexplained. This sample holds some 100,000 clones; roughly 90% were observed only once. The ten largest clones add up to about 15% of the sample. In light of the paper, this sample's time point label describes: baseline before first vaccination. This sample comprised peripheral blood, obtained on day 0 of AZD1222 vaccination. These receptors were collected from an adult in good health.

The gene calls are TRBV5-4 and TRBJ1-2; D not certain. Trimming stripped 1 base from V and 3 bases from J, with 7 bases between. Germline V gene sequence: CDR1 SGHNT, CDR2 YYREEE (reference sequence). This CDR3 has 13 residues. This CDR3 is CASSLWSDYGYTF. The CDR3 DNA sequence: TGTGCCAGCAGCTTGTGGTCCGACTATGGCTACACCTTC. Supplemented by reference TRBV5-4 and TRBJ1-2, the full variable domain reads ETGVTQSPTHLIKTRGQQVTLRCSSQSGHNTVSWYQQALGQGPQFIFQYYREEENGRGNFPPRFSGLQFPNYSSELNVNALELDDSALYLCASSLWSDYGYTFGSGTRLTVV.

The V gene is TRBV9, the J gene TRBJ2-7, with 11 bases that match TRBD1. V shed 7 bases and J 7 bases; nucleotides not matched to a gene: 4. The germline CDR1 and CDR2 sequences are SGDLS and YYNGEE. The CDR3 has 12 amino acids. Here the CDR3 reads CASGGQGEEQYV. The CDR3 DNA reads TGTGCCAGCGGGGGACAGGGGGAAGAGCAGTACGTC.

V and J are TRBV5-8 and TRBJ2-7; no clear D. Germline CDR1 and CDR2: SGHTS and YDEGEE. CDR3 length equals 13 residues. Deletions cut 0 bases from V and 1 base from J, with 5 bases between. As DNA, the CDR3 is TGTGCCAGCAGCTTGGGAGTATCCTACGAGCAGTACTTC. It is translated as CASSLGVSYEQYF.

The V and J genes are TRBV3-1 (or the pseudogene TRBV3-2) and TRBJ2-5; TRBD2 matches 11 bases. V was pared by 3 bases and J by 1 base, with 4 bases of the junction left unmatched. Germline lookup yields CDR1 LGHDT and CDR2 YNNKEL (reference sequence). The CDR3 spans 16 residues. CDR3 DNA sequence: TGTGCCAGCAGCCAGGTAGCGGGGGGGAGCCAAGAGACCCAGTACTTC. Its translation: CASSQVAGGSQETQYF.

This chain uses TRBV5-1 with TRBJ1-3; the match to TRBD1 covers 10 bases. With V trimmed by 4 bases and J by 2 bases, 3 bases remained unmatched. The CDR3 contains 15 residues. Germline CDR1 and CDR2: SGHRS and YFSETQ. CDR3 coding DNA: TGCGCCAGCAGCCCAGGACAGGGGGCTGGAAACACCATATATTTT. This codes for CASSPGQGAGNTIYF.

The chain has TRBV5-4 and TRBJ1-2, with D hard to call. Germline V gene sequence: CDR1 SGHNT, CDR2 YYREEE (reference sequence). The CDR3 loop spans 12 amino acids. Trimming took 6 bases from V and 7 from J, leaving 13 bases between them. The CDR3 loop reads CASTNPWTGYTF. CDR3 sequence (DNA): TGTGCCAGCACCAACCCCTGGACTGGCTACACCTTC.

Here the CDR3 reads CASSQKRGPTNEKLFF. CDR3 coding DNA: TGTGCCAGCAGCCAAAAACGAGGGCCAACTAATGAAAAACTGTTTTTT. The genes are TRBV4-2 and TRBJ1-4; D gene uncertain. This CDR3 has 16 amino acids. V lost 2 bases and J 0 bases, leaving 10 bases between the germline ends. Germline assignment: CDR1 LGHNA and CDR2 YNFKEQ.

The rearrangement links TRBV30 to TRBJ2-2; TRBD2 might be the D (5 bases). The CDR3 is 15 residues long. The V gene's germline CDR1 is GTSNPN and CDR2 SVGIG (reference sequence). Trimming shortened V by 1 base and J by 5 bases, and 14 bases separated the two germline ends. CDR3 amino acids: CAWSGGIRKTGELFF. CDR3 in DNA: TGTGCCTGGAGTGGAGGGATCCGAAAAACCGGGGAGCTGTTTTTT.

This clone was picked up many times. V is TRBV3-1 (or the pseudogene TRBV3-2) and J is TRBJ2-2; 7 bases match TRBD1. This CDR3 region has 15 residues. CDR1 is LGHDT and CDR2 is YNNKEL in the germline V gene (reference sequence). V lost 6 bases, J lost 5 bases, and 9 bases stayed unmatched. The CDR3 region is CASRKTGALTGELFF. Here the CDR3 DNA reads TGTGCCAGCAGAAAAACAGGGGCACTTACCGGGGAGCTGTTTTTT.

The chain couples TRBV6-5 to TRBJ1-1; D is unclear. CDR1 and CDR2 (germline): MNHEY, SVGAGI. The CDR3 extends over 13 amino acids. V lost 10 bases and J lost 1, with 13 bases in between. CDR3 nucleotides: TGTGCCATCAAAGAGGGCCCGAACACTGAAGCTTTCTTT. Encoded protein: CAIKEGPNTEAFF.

V usage is TRBV2 and J usage is TRBJ2-7; no reliable D call. With 2 bases removed from V and 3 bases from J, the gap between germline ends came to 8 bases. Germline values: CDR1 SNHLY, CDR2 FYNNEI. There are 13 residues in the CDR3. The CDR3 spells CASSERQYYEQYF. CDR3 in DNA: TGTGCCAGCAGTGAACGGCAGTACTACGAGCAGTACTTC.

The genes are TRBV6-2 or TRBV6-3 and TRBJ2-5; D tentatively reads TRBD1 or TRBD2 (5 bases each). V lost 4 bases, J lost 6 bases, and 18 bases lay in between. Germline V gives CDR1 MNHEY, CDR2 SVGEGT. The CDR3 runs 15 residues. The CDR3 bases are TGTGCCAGCAGTTGGGGCCCTGGGGGAGAGAAGACCCAGTACTTC. It codes for CASSWGPGGEKTQYF.

The chain links TRBV2 to TRBJ1-4; tentatively, D is TRBD1 (5 bases). There are 14 residues in the CDR3. Germline CDR1 and CDR2: SNHLY and FYNNEI. V was pared by 3 bases and J by 6 bases, with 11 bases between. Here the CDR3 DNA reads TGTGCCAGCAGTGACAGGGTGGGCGATGAAAAACTGTTTTTT. Protein sequence: CASSDRVGDEKLFF. Complete variable domain (other parts from reference TRBV2 and TRBJ1-4): EPEVTQTPSHQVTQMGQEVILRCVPISNHLYFYWYRQILGQKVEFLVSFYNNEISEKSEIFDDQFSVERPDGSNFTLKIRSTKLEDSAMYFCASSDRVGDEKLFFGSGTQLSVL.

The chain carries TRBV6-2 or TRBV6-3 and TRBJ1-1; TRBD1 aligns across 8 bases. Germline loops: CDR1 MNHEY, CDR2 SVGEGT. J gave up 5 bases and V 4 bases, and 6 bases lay outside the gene matches. The CDR3 length is 14 residues. CDR3 amino acids: CASSFRTGWTEAFF. The CDR3 region has the DNA TGTGCCAGCAGTTTCAGGACAGGGTGGACTGAAGCTTTCTTT.

The chain carries TRBV7-8 and TRBJ2-7; D is unresolved. With 1 base removed from V and 5 bases from J, the gap between germline ends came to 9 bases. CDR1 and CDR2 from the germline V gene are SGHVS and FQNEAQ. The CDR3 sequence is 13 residues long. The CDR3 DNA is TGTGCCAGCAGCTTAGGAGGTGGTGACGAGCAGTACTTC. Protein: CASSLGGGDEQYF.

The chain employs TRBV11-2 and TRBJ1-4; TRBD1 agrees at 7 bases. V lost 1 base and J lost 4; bases outside the gene matches: 6. The V gene's germline CDR1 is SGHAT and CDR2 FQNNGV. This CDR3 spans 16 amino acids. CDR3 coding DNA: TGTGCCAGCAGCTTAGGGGTACAGGGGAGTAATGAAAAACTGTTTTTT. Translating gives CASSLGVQGSNEKLFF.

V gene TRBV7-9 combines with J gene TRBJ1-2, with D perhaps TRBD1 (6 bases). Trimming pared 6 bases from V and 8 bases from J, leaving 19 bases between. The CDR3 consists of 14 residues. Germline CDR1 reads SEHNR; CDR2 reads FQNEAQ (reference sequence). The CDR3 DNA is TGTGCCAGCAGTTCACAGGGTGCGAGCTGGGGCTACACCTTC. Its translation is CASSSQGASWGYTF.

J is TRBJ1-5 and V is TRBV7-9, with 7 bases identical to TRBD1. Looked up from germline, CDR1 is SEHNR and CDR2 is FQNEAQ (reference sequence). The ends lost 5 bases at V and 3 bases at J; junction bases unmatched: 10. This CDR3 comprises 16 residues. CDR3: CASSLGQGGLNQPQHF. In nucleotides, the CDR3 is TGTGCCAGCAGCCTGGGACAAGGGGGCCTCAATCAGCCCCAGCATTTT.

The J gene is TRBJ1-3, the V gene TRBV24-1; D remains unclear. The CDR3 has 15 amino acids. The germline CDR1 and CDR2 sequences are KGHDR and SFDVKD. The ends were cut back, 3 bases at V and 1 base at J, with 9 bases in the middle. The CDR3 sequence is CATSDGRGSGNTIYF. The CDR3 DNA follows: TGTGCCACCAGTGATGGCAGAGGGTCTGGAAACACCATATATTTT.

This chain joins TRBV5-6 and TRBJ2-5; no reliable D call. In germline, CDR1 is SGHDT, CDR2 YYEEEE. The CDR3 runs 14 residues. V lost 1 base, J lost 0 bases, and 7 bases lay in between. In DNA form, the CDR3 reads TGTGCCAGCAGCTTGAACAGCTACCAAGAGACCCAGTACTTC. The encoded protein is CASSLNSYQETQYF.

The V and J genes are TRBV5-4 and TRBJ2-3; D call uncertain. V was pared by 0 bases and J by 0 bases, with 5 bases between. Looked up from germline, CDR1 is SGHNT and CDR2 is YYREEE (reference sequence). The length of the CDR3 is 14 residues. The CDR3 DNA follows: TGTGCCAGCAGCTTGGATAGTAGCACAGATACGCAGTATTTT. This translates into CASSLDSSTDTQYF.

The chain uses TRBV19 and TRBJ1-5; D possibly corresponds to TRBD1 (5 bases). Germline V gene lookup returns CDR1 LNHDA and CDR2 SQIVND (reference sequence). The CDR3 has 15 amino acids. Trimming removed 2 bases at V and 0 bases at J, with 8 bases between. The CDR3 DNA sequence: TGTGCCAGTAGTATACCGGGGCATAGCAATCAGCCCCAGCATTTT. It is translated as CASSIPGHSNQPQHF.